The following is a T cell receptor (beta chain) sequence with its context. The data belong to a study of blood T cell repertoires in COVID-19. Study information: The origin of the acute and convalescent COVID-19 samples was the United States, Italy and Spain. Sources were T cells, B-cell-depleted T cells, or PBMCs; the material itself was cDNA or gDNA.

Trimming stripped 3 bases from V and 1 base from J, with 16 bases between. This CDR3 comprises 16 residues. The germline V gene encodes CDR1 SGHVS and CDR2 FNYEAQ. Study processing details: How many nucleated cells were present was estimated from reference gene primer amplification. The protocol was immunoSEQ multiplex PCR, while the TCRdb copy is restricted to in-frame clones and leaves out a portion. D and trimming come from the DNA, and the V and J calls and clone size come from that table. The table includes roughly 280,000 clones, roughly 88% detected once. The chain is built from TRBV7-6 and TRBJ2-7; weak D call: TRBD1 (6 bases). This TCR was sampled from a woman aged 65 to 85 with acute or convalescent COVID-19. The sample consisted of peripheral blood. Written as DNA, the CDR3 is TGTGCCAGCAGCTTTTTCTCCTCCGGACAGTCCTACGAGCAGTACTTC. It is translated as CASSFFSSGQSYEQYF.